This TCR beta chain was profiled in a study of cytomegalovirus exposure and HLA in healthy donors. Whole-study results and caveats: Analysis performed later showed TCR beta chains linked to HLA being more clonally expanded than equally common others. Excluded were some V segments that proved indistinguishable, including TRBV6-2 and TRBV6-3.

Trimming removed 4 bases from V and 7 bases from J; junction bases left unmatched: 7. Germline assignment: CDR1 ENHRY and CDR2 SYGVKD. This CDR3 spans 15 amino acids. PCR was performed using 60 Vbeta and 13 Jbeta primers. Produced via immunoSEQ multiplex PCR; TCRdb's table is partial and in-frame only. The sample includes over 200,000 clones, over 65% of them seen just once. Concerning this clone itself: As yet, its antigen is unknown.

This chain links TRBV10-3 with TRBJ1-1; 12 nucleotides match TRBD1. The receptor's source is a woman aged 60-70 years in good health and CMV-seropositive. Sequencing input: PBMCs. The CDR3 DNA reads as TGTGCCATCAGTGGGTTGGGACAGGGGGCATATGAAGCTTTCTTT. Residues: CAISGLGQGAYEAFF.